Listed below are T cell receptor beta chains from one sample, sequenced in a study of blood T cell repertoires in COVID-19. Sequencing was performed with immunoSEQ multiplex PCR; in TCRdb, only in-frame clones are kept and a portion is missing. Of about 190,000 clones in the sample, more than 60% were seen once. Sequences were obtained from peripheral blood. These receptors were collected from a woman aged 45-65 years with acute or convalescent COVID-19. Both conserved end residues are part of each CDR3. A D gene is named only where the DNA matches it firmly. Size tells how often a clone was seen (once, few, many) or the class of an expanded clone, and some rows leave it out.

clone size	J gene	D gene	V gene	CDR3 DNA	CDR3 protein
-	TRBJ1-6	-	TRBV24-1	TGTGCCACCAGTGATTTGCATACGGTAAATAATTCACCCCTCCACTTT	CATSDLHTVNNSPLHF
-	TRBJ2-7	-	TRBV18	TGTGCCAGCTCACCACGCGTCGGACAGTCCAACTACGAGCAGTACTTC	CASSPRVGQSNYEQYF
-	TRBJ1-1	TRBD1	TRBV6-1	TGTGCCAGCAGTGAACAGGGGGCTTACACTGAAGCTTTCTTT	CASSEQGAYTEAFF
-	TRBJ2-1	TRBD2	TRBV19	TGTGCCAGTAGTCAACCTAGCGGGAGGGGGTACAATGAGCAGTTCTTC	CASSQPSGRGYNEQFF
-	TRBJ2-2	-	TRBV5-1	TGCGCCAGCAGCTTACCAGGACTCACGAACACCGGGGAGCTGTTTTTT	CASSLPGLTNTGELFF
-	TRBJ2-7	-	TRBV5-1	TGCGCCAGCAGCTTGGACGGCTCCTACGAGCAGTACTTC	CASSLDGSYEQYF
-	TRBJ2-7	TRBD2	TRBV29-1	TGCAGCGTTGTGTCGGGGGGTCCCCCCTACGAGCAGTACTTC	CSVVSGGPPYEQYF
few	TRBJ2-1	TRBD1	TRBV19	TGTGCCAGTAGTCTCCGGGACAGGGGTGTAAATGAGCAGTTCTTC	CASSLRDRGVNEQFF
once	TRBJ1-2	-	TRBV7-2	TGTGCCAGCAACCCAGGTGCAGGGGTACAACTTGGCTACACCTTC	CASNPGAGVQLGYTF
few	TRBJ1-3	-	TRBV30	TGTGCCTGGAGTGTGTCTCTTGGAAACACCATATATTTT	CAWSVSLGNTIYF
-	TRBJ2-7	-	TRBV11-2	TGTGCCAGCAGCTTTCGGGGAGGCGGCGAGCAGTACTTC	CASSFRGGGEQYF
-	TRBJ1-1	-	TRBV6-1	TGTGCCAGCAGTGAACACGGGACAATCACTGAAGCTTTCTTT	CASSEHGTITEAFF
-	TRBJ1-2	-	TRBV19	TGTGCCAGTAGTATCATGGCAGGACTCAACTATGGCTACACCTTC	CASSIMAGLNYGYTF
-	TRBJ2-5	TRBD2	TRBV5-1	TGCGCCAGCAGCTGGACTAGCGGGACCCAAGAGACCCAGTACTTC	CASSWTSGTQETQYF
-	TRBJ2-2	-	TRBV7-2	TGTGCCAGCAGCTCTTCACGGACTGTCACGAACACCGGGGAGCTGTTTTTT	CASSSSRTVTNTGELFF
few	TRBJ2-7	TRBD2	TRBV5-6	TGTGCCAGCACCTCCGGCGGGAGCTCCTACGAGCAGTACTTC	CASTSGGSSYEQYF
-	TRBJ2-1	-	TRBV7-2	TGTGCCAGCAGCTTACGTCCCCCCGGGGTCTCCTACAATGAGCAGTTCTTC	CASSLRPPGVSYNEQFF
few	TRBJ2-5	TRBD2	TRBV2	TGTGCCAGTCTAGCGGGAGGGATCCAAGAGACCCAGTACTTC	CASLAGGIQETQYF
-	TRBJ2-3	-	TRBV19	TGTGCCAGTAGTATCGTAGTAGTTAGGGGATTAATCACAGATACGCAGTATTTT	CASSIVVVRGLITDTQYF
few	TRBJ2-2	-	TRBV6-4	TGTGCCTATGCGTCCCTAAAGGGGACCGGGGAGCTGTTTTTT	CAYASLKGTGELFF
-	TRBJ1-1	-	TRBV30	TGTGCCTGGAGTGTCGGGGGTGAGACTGAAGCTTTCTTT	CAWSVGGETEAFF